A selection of T cell receptor beta chains follows, all from one sample in a study of OX40 agonist ivuxolimab in advanced cancers. TCRdb's copy holds only in-frame clones and misses some; the assay was immunoSEQ multiplex PCR. This table holds 65,000 to 75,000 clones, roughly 81% found once. This specimen consisted of CD4+ or CD8+ T cells sorted from blood, obtained in a trial of the OX40 agonist ivuxolimab. These receptors all come from an adult with an advanced solid tumor such as melanoma, head and neck, liver or kidney cancer. The CDR3 runs from the conserved cysteine through the conserved F or W. The order of the fields is clone size, D gene, V gene, J gene, CDR3 DNA, CDR3 protein. The D gene is left open where the match is weak. Some rows mark clone size as missing; the rest say once, few, many or name a class of expanded clone.

abundance: .; d_gene: TRBD2; v_gene: TRBV27; j_gene: TRBJ2-7; CDR3nt: TGTGCCAGCAGTATTTTTCCCGGGACTAGGGGGGTATGGGAGCAGTACTTC; CDR3aa: CASSIFPGTRGVWEQYF
abundance: .; d_gene: .; v_gene: TRBV21-1; j_gene: TRBJ2-5; CDR3nt: TGTGCCAGCAGCAAAGTTGGACAGGGGCGGGAGACCCAGTACTTC; CDR3aa: CASSKVGQGRETQYF
abundance: once; d_gene: .; v_gene: TRBV10-3; j_gene: TRBJ2-1; CDR3nt: TGTGCCATCAGTGAGCGAGGCGATGAGCAGTTCTTC; CDR3aa: CAISERGDEQFF
abundance: .; d_gene: .; v_gene: TRBV20-1; j_gene: TRBJ2-3; CDR3nt: TGCAGTGCTGGAGGCACAGATACGCAGTATTTT; CDR3aa: CSAGGTDTQYF
abundance: .; d_gene: TRBD2; v_gene: TRBV28; j_gene: TRBJ2-3; CDR3nt: TGTGCCCAAAGCGGGGGGCGGGCAGATACGCAGTATTTT; CDR3aa: CAQSGGRADTQYF
abundance: .; d_gene: .; v_gene: TRBV1; j_gene: TRBJ1-5; CDR3nt: TGCACCAGCAGCCAAGGGGTCGGGTTTAGCAATCAGCCCCAGCATTTT; CDR3aa: CTSSQGVGFSNQPQHF
abundance: .; d_gene: .; v_gene: TRBV5-8; j_gene: TRBJ2-7; CDR3nt: TGTGCCAGCAGCTTCGGGGGGCTCCTCTCCTACGAGCAGTACTTC; CDR3aa: CASSFGGLLSYEQYF
abundance: .; d_gene: TRBD2; v_gene: TRBV6-5; j_gene: TRBJ2-3; CDR3nt: TGTGCCAGCAGTTACGGACTAGCGGGAGCCGTAGATACGCAGTATTTT; CDR3aa: CASSYGLAGAVDTQYF
abundance: .; d_gene: .; v_gene: TRBV5-5; j_gene: TRBJ2-7; CDR3nt: TGTGCCAGCACCCGGGACCGCCGCTCCTACGAGCAGTACTTC; CDR3aa: CASTRDRRSYEQYF
abundance: few; d_gene: TRBD1; v_gene: TRBV7-2; j_gene: TRBJ1-6; CDR3nt: TGTGCCAGCGGGGGGGACAGTACTAATTCACCCCTCCACTTT; CDR3aa: CASGGDSTNSPLHF
abundance: .; d_gene: TRBD1; v_gene: TRBV14; j_gene: TRBJ1-2; CDR3nt: TGTGCCAGCAGCCACCAGGGGGCTGATTATGGCTACACCTTC; CDR3aa: CASSHQGADYGYTF
abundance: .; d_gene: TRBD1; v_gene: TRBV30; j_gene: TRBJ1-1; CDR3nt: TGTGCCTGGAGGGGACAGGGTATCGGTGAAGCTTTCTTT; CDR3aa: CAWRGQGIGEAFF
abundance: .; d_gene: TRBD1; v_gene: TRBV10-3; j_gene: TRBJ2-1; CDR3nt: TGTGCCATCAACCAGGGACAGGGGGTCGATGAGCAGTTCTTC; CDR3aa: CAINQGQGVDEQFF
abundance: .; d_gene: TRBD2; v_gene: TRBV5-1; j_gene: TRBJ2-2; CDR3nt: TGCGCCAGCAGCTTGTCGGGACTAGCGACGAACACCGGGGAGCTGTTTTTT; CDR3aa: CASSLSGLATNTGELFF
abundance: .; d_gene: TRBD1; v_gene: TRBV28; j_gene: TRBJ2-7; CDR3nt: TGTGCCAGCAGGGGACAGGGGGATGGTGGATACGAGCAGTACTTC; CDR3aa: CASRGQGDGGYEQYF
abundance: .; d_gene: .; v_gene: TRBV6-5; j_gene: TRBJ2-7; CDR3nt: TGTGCCACCCAGGGTGGGGTCGATCACGAGCAGTACTTC; CDR3aa: CATQGGVDHEQYF
abundance: .; d_gene: TRBD1; v_gene: TRBV18; j_gene: TRBJ2-5; CDR3nt: TGTGCCAGCTCACCGTCCCGGACAGGTCAAGAGACCCAGTACTTC; CDR3aa: CASSPSRTGQETQYF
abundance: .; d_gene: .; v_gene: TRBV7-3; j_gene: TRBJ2-3; CDR3nt: TGTGCCAGCAGTACTGAGGGAGGCTCAGATACGCAGTATTTT; CDR3aa: CASSTEGGSDTQYF
abundance: .; d_gene: .; v_gene: TRBV2; j_gene: TRBJ2-1; CDR3nt: TGTGCCAGCGGTAGTGGAGTCCTTTACAATGAGCAGTTCTTC; CDR3aa: CASGSGVLYNEQFF
abundance: .; d_gene: .; v_gene: TRBV2; j_gene: TRBJ1-4; CDR3nt: TGTGCCAGCCTCAGAGACGGACCAGAAAAACTGTTTTTT; CDR3aa: CASLRDGPEKLFF
abundance: .; d_gene: .; v_gene: TRBV5-4; j_gene: TRBJ2-1; CDR3nt: TGTGCCAGCAGCCAAGACGTCCTAAACAATGAGCAGTTCTTC; CDR3aa: CASSQDVLNNEQFF
abundance: .; d_gene: TRBD2; v_gene: TRBV30; j_gene: TRBJ2-6; CDR3nt: TGTGCCTGGATCCGCACTAAGAGCGGGAGGCCCTCGGGGGCCAACGTCCTGACTTTC; CDR3aa: CAWIRTKSGRPSGANVLTF
abundance: .; d_gene: .; v_gene: TRBV5-1; j_gene: TRBJ1-1; CDR3nt: TGCGCCAGCAGCGATACGGGCAGCGACACTGAAGCTTTCTTT; CDR3aa: CASSDTGSDTEAFF
abundance: .; d_gene: TRBD2; v_gene: TRBV6-5; j_gene: TRBJ2-3; CDR3nt: TGTGCCAGCAGCCCTGCGGCGGGGGTAGGAGATACGCAGTATTTT; CDR3aa: CASSPAAGVGDTQYF
abundance: .; d_gene: .; v_gene: TRBV7-9; j_gene: TRBJ2-7; CDR3nt: TGTGCCAGCAGCTTAGTGGGAACATCCTACGAGCAGTACTTC; CDR3aa: CASSLVGTSYEQYF
abundance: .; d_gene: TRBD2; v_gene: TRBV9; j_gene: TRBJ2-3; CDR3nt: TGTGCCAGCAGCGGACTTGGGACTAGCCAACGGGAGTATTTT; CDR3aa: CASSGLGTSQREYF
abundance: .; d_gene: TRBD2; v_gene: TRBV9; j_gene: TRBJ2-1; CDR3nt: TGTGCCAGCAGCGAAACCAGCGGGAACAATGAGCAGTTCTTC; CDR3aa: CASSETSGNNEQFF
abundance: .; d_gene: .; v_gene: TRBV7-2; j_gene: TRBJ1-2; CDR3nt: TGTGCCAGCAGCTTAGAATCAAGCGATGGCTACACCTTC; CDR3aa: CASSLESSDGYTF
abundance: .; d_gene: .; v_gene: TRBV28; j_gene: TRBJ1-1; CDR3nt: TGTGCCAGCAGCCCGGGGTACAACACTGAAGCTTTCTTT; CDR3aa: CASSPGYNTEAFF
abundance: .; d_gene: .; v_gene: TRBV2; j_gene: TRBJ2-3; CDR3nt: TGTGCCAGCAGTATAGGGACTTCGGTAGATACGCAGTATTTT; CDR3aa: CASSIGTSVDTQYF
abundance: .; d_gene: .; v_gene: TRBV10-3; j_gene: TRBJ2-7; CDR3nt: TGTGCCATCAGTGAGGCGGTCTCCTACGAGCAGTACTTC; CDR3aa: CAISEAVSYEQYF
abundance: few; d_gene: .; v_gene: TRBV2; j_gene: TRBJ1-2; CDR3nt: TGTGCCAGCAGTTGGGATGCGGGTTCCGGCGGCTACACCTTC; CDR3aa: CASSWDAGSGGYTF
abundance: .; d_gene: .; v_gene: TRBV28; j_gene: TRBJ1-5; CDR3nt: TGTGCCAGCAGTTCCAATGGGGGAGGGGAGTCCCAGCATTTT; CDR3aa: CASSSNGGGESQHF
abundance: .; d_gene: .; v_gene: TRBV6-5; j_gene: TRBJ2-7; CDR3nt: TGTGCCAGCAGGGGGGAGGGACAGGTGGACGAGCAGTACTTC; CDR3aa: CASRGEGQVDEQYF
abundance: .; d_gene: .; v_gene: TRBV15; j_gene: TRBJ2-7; CDR3nt: TGTGCCACCAGCAGAGATCAGGTAGGGGAGCAGTACTTC; CDR3aa: CATSRDQVGEQYF
abundance: .; d_gene: .; v_gene: TRBV6-5; j_gene: TRBJ2-6; CDR3nt: TGTGCCAGCAGCAGTCCGGTCTCTGGGGCCAACGTCCTGACTTTC; CDR3aa: CASSSPVSGANVLTF
abundance: few; d_gene: TRBD1; v_gene: TRBV11-2; j_gene: TRBJ1-1; CDR3nt: TGTGCCAGCCCCACCGGGACAGGGAGCGTGAACACTGAAGCTTTCTTT; CDR3aa: CASPTGTGSVNTEAFF
abundance: .; d_gene: .; v_gene: TRBV16; j_gene: TRBJ2-3; CDR3nt: TGTGCCAGCAGCCAATCCCCCCAGCCTGCAGATACGCAGTATTTT; CDR3aa: CASSQSPQPADTQYF
abundance: .; d_gene: .; v_gene: TRBV5-6; j_gene: TRBJ2-1; CDR3nt: TGTGCCAGCAGCTTGGTGGGGGTGACTACGGAGCAGTTCTTC; CDR3aa: CASSLVGVTTEQFF
abundance: .; d_gene: TRBD1; v_gene: TRBV6-5; j_gene: TRBJ1-4; CDR3nt: TGTGCCAGCAGAAGGGACAGGGCCGGGGAACTGTTTTTT; CDR3aa: CASRRDRAGELFF
abundance: .; d_gene: .; v_gene: TRBV7-2; j_gene: TRBJ2-3; CDR3nt: TGTGCCAGCAGCTTAGACCCCGGGATAGGAAACACAGATACGCAGTATTTT; CDR3aa: CASSLDPGIGNTDTQYF
abundance: .; d_gene: .; v_gene: TRBV5-6; j_gene: TRBJ1-2; CDR3nt: TGTGCCAGCAGCTTGACGGGGGCTGGCTATGGCTACACCTTC; CDR3aa: CASSLTGAGYGYTF
abundance: .; d_gene: TRBD2; v_gene: TRBV4-3; j_gene: TRBJ2-3; CDR3nt: TGCGCCAGCAGCCAAGATCCCCCTAGCGGGGGGTTGGATACGCAGTATTTT; CDR3aa: CASSQDPPSGGLDTQYF
abundance: .; d_gene: .; v_gene: TRBV6-5; j_gene: TRBJ1-1; CDR3nt: TGTGCCAGCAGTTACTCGAGGGGGGGGACTGAAGCTTTCTTT; CDR3aa: CASSYSRGGTEAFF
abundance: once; d_gene: .; v_gene: TRBV5-4; j_gene: TRBJ2-5; CDR3nt: TGTGCCAGCAGCTCCCCTGCGGGGTCTCGGGAGACCCAGTACTTC; CDR3aa: CASSSPAGSRETQYF
abundance: .; d_gene: .; v_gene: TRBV28; j_gene: TRBJ2-7; CDR3nt: TGTGCCAGCAGTCAATTGGAGGGGGCGATCGGAAACTACGAGCAGTACTTC; CDR3aa: CASSQLEGAIGNYEQYF
abundance: .; d_gene: TRBD1; v_gene: TRBV29-1; j_gene: TRBJ2-5; CDR3nt: TGCAGCGCTCCGGGACAGGGGTGGCAGACCCAGTACTTC; CDR3aa: CSAPGQGWQTQYF
abundance: .; d_gene: TRBD1; v_gene: TRBV7-2; j_gene: TRBJ2-2; CDR3nt: TGTGCCAGCAGCACCCGGACAGGGCACACCGGGGAGCTGTTTTTT; CDR3aa: CASSTRTGHTGELFF
abundance: .; d_gene: TRBD1; v_gene: TRBV5-4; j_gene: TRBJ1-2; CDR3nt: TGTGCCAGCAGCTTGGCCCAGGGGGCCGGGAGTGGCTACACCTTC; CDR3aa: CASSLAQGAGSGYTF
abundance: .; d_gene: .; v_gene: TRBV10-3; j_gene: TRBJ1-1; CDR3nt: TGTGCCATCAGCTATGGGGGGGGTGGGAACACTGAAGCTTTCTTT; CDR3aa: CAISYGGGGNTEAFF
abundance: .; d_gene: TRBD2; v_gene: TRBV19; j_gene: TRBJ2-1; CDR3nt: TGTGCCAGCTCTAAACTGGGACTAGCGGGAGGGAAAAACAATGAGCAGTTCTTC; CDR3aa: CASSKLGLAGGKNNEQFF
abundance: .; d_gene: .; v_gene: TRBV29-1; j_gene: TRBJ1-1; CDR3nt: TGCAGCGCAGGGATAGCCACTGAAGCTTTCTTT; CDR3aa: CSAGIATEAFF
abundance: .; d_gene: .; v_gene: TRBV7-2; j_gene: TRBJ2-3; CDR3nt: TGTGCCAGCAGCTTAGCGTGGGAAGATACGCAGTATTTT; CDR3aa: CASSLAWEDTQYF
abundance: .; d_gene: .; v_gene: TRBV7-9; j_gene: TRBJ1-5; CDR3nt: TGTGCCAGCAGCTTAAGCCGTACTCAGCCCCAGCATTTT; CDR3aa: CASSLSRTQPQHF
abundance: .; d_gene: .; v_gene: TRBV19; j_gene: TRBJ2-7; CDR3nt: TGTGCCAGTAGTATATCAGGCCAGGGTAGATACGAGCAGTACTTC; CDR3aa: CASSISGQGRYEQYF
abundance: .; d_gene: TRBD2; v_gene: TRBV28; j_gene: TRBJ2-2; CDR3nt: TGTGCCAGCAGTTTAGCGGGAGCTTCTGGGGAGCTGTTTTTT; CDR3aa: CASSLAGASGELFF
abundance: .; d_gene: .; v_gene: TRBV7-2; j_gene: TRBJ2-7; CDR3nt: TGTGCCAGCAGCTTAGCGTCGCGGGCCCCAGCCACCTACGAGCAGTACTTC; CDR3aa: CASSLASRAPATYEQYF
abundance: .; d_gene: .; v_gene: TRBV5-4; j_gene: TRBJ2-3; CDR3nt: TGTGCCAGCAGCTTGCATGCGGGGAGCACAGATACGCAGTATTTT; CDR3aa: CASSLHAGSTDTQYF
abundance: once; d_gene: .; v_gene: TRBV2; j_gene: TRBJ2-3; CDR3nt: TGTGCCAGCAGTGAGTTCCCGAGCACAGATACGCAGTATTTT; CDR3aa: CASSEFPSTDTQYF
abundance: .; d_gene: TRBD1; v_gene: TRBV19; j_gene: TRBJ1-1; CDR3nt: TGTGCCAGTACCAGGGACAGAGGTGATGAAGCTTTCTTT; CDR3aa: CASTRDRGDEAFF